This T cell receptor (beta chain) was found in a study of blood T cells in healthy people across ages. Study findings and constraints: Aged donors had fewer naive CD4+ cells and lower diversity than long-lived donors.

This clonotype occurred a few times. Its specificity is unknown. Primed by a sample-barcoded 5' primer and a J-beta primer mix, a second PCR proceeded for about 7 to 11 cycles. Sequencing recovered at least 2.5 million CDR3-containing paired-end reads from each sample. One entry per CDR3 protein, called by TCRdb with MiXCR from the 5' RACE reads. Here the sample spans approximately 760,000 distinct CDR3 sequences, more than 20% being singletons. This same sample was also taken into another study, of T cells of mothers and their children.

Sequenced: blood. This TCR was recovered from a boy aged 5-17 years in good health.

The CDR3 loop reads CASSGLAGSPIQYF. Here the CDR3 DNA reads TGTGCCAGCAGTGGGCTAGCGGGGTCCCCCATTCAGTACTTC. The J gene is TRBJ2-4, the V gene TRBV28, with 9 bases aligning to TRBD2. V lost 5 bases and J lost 9; bases outside the gene matches: 8. The CDR3 contains 14 residues. Germline CDR1 MDHEN, CDR2 SYDVKM.